This T cell receptor (beta chain) was found in a study of blood T cell repertoires in COVID-19. TCRdb keeps only in-frame clones here, not all; method: immunoSEQ multiplex PCR. This repertoire shows 110,000 or so clones, approximately 82% found once; its top ten account for 15% to 19%. With 1 base removed from V and 2 bases from J, the gap between germline ends came to 9 bases. The CDR3 covers 15 residues. Germline assignment: CDR1 SNHLY and CDR2 FYNNEI. The gene calls are TRBV2 and TRBJ1-5; D is ambiguous. The origin of this receptor is a woman older than 75 with acute or convalescent COVID-19. The sequencing sample was made of peripheral blood. The DNA of the CDR3 is TGTGCCAGCAGTGAAGGGCAGGCCGGCAATCAGCCCCAGCATTTT. It encodes CASSEGQAGNQPQHF.